One sample yielded the 10 T cell receptor beta chains listed below, sequenced in a study of OX40 agonist ivuxolimab in advanced cancers. Libraries were prepared by immunoSEQ multiplex PCR; TCRdb keeps only in-frame clonotypes and omits some of them. The data hold about 83,000 clones, with approximately 83% observed a single time. Material: CD4+ or CD8+ T cells sorted from blood, obtained in a trial of the OX40 agonist ivuxolimab. These receptor sequences come from an adult with an advanced solid tumor such as melanoma, head and neck, liver or kidney cancer.

The chain has TRBV5-6 and TRBJ2-7, with D tentatively TRBD1 or TRBD2 (5 bases each). The CDR3 loop spans 14 amino acids. From germline, CDR1 is SGHDT and CDR2 YYEEEE. Trimming cost V 0 bases and J 3 bases, with 10 bases left between them. In DNA, the CDR3 is TGTGCCAGCAGCTTGGGAGGGGCAGGCTACGAGCAGTACTTC. Translating gives CASSLGGAGYEQYF.

This chain joins TRBV7-3 and TRBJ1-5; 7 bases agree with TRBD1. V lost 6 bases to trimming and J lost 7 bases; unmatched junction nucleotides: 6. From germline, CDR1 is SGHTA and CDR2 FQGTGA. The CDR3 totals 13 residues. The CDR3 loop is CASSDTGEQPQHF. CDR3 coding DNA: TGTGCCAGCAGTGATACAGGGGAACAGCCCCAGCATTTT.

This clone was counted only a few times. The V call is TRBV10-2, the J call TRBJ1-5, with a possible D match to TRBD1 (5 bases). The germline V and J ends were trimmed by 6 bases and 0 bases, with 9 bases remaining between them. CDR1 is WSHSY and CDR2 is SAAADI in the germline V gene. CDR3 length: 14 amino acids. The CDR3 sequence is CASSATDSNQPQHF. CDR3 coding DNA: TGCGCCAGCAGCGCGACAGATAGCAATCAGCCCCAGCATTTT.

This sequence joins TRBV11-2 and TRBJ2-5, with D possibly being TRBD1 or TRBD2 (6 bases each). The DNA end favors TRBJ2-7, so the J call may be wrong. The germline CDR1 and CDR2 sequences are SGHAT and FQNNGV. The CDR3 is 13 residues long. Written as DNA, the CDR3 is TGTGCCAGCAGCTTAGAATGGGGGGCCGAGCAGTACTTC. Translated, it gives CASSLEWGAEQYF.

V and J are TRBV5-1 and TRBJ1-1; TRBD1 is a possible D gene (5 bases). Per the germline V gene, CDR1 is SGHRS and CDR2 is YFSETQ. The V and J ends lost 1 base and 1 base respectively, with 8 bases between them. The CDR3 covers 14 residues. The CDR3: CASSLIGGNTEAFF. The CDR3 DNA sequence: TGCGCCAGCAGCTTGATCGGGGGGAACACTGAAGCTTTCTTT.

This clone was detected only once. The chain joins TRBV18 to TRBJ1-2; D unresolved. Germline-derived CDR1 and CDR2 are KGHSH and LQKENI. The CDR3 is made up of 14 amino acids. V lost 4 bases and J 8 bases, leaving 17 bases between the germline ends. CDR3 sequence (DNA): TGTGCCAGCTCACGAAGTAACACTTTGGAAGGCTACACCTTC. This encodes CASSRSNTLEGYTF.

The chain has TRBV18 and TRBJ1-5; D not certain. The germline CDR1 and CDR2 sequences are KGHSH and LQKENI. Trimming removed 2 bases at V and 1 base at J, with 9 bases between. The CDR3 has 15 residues. The CDR3 spells CASSPGPRSNQPQHF. The CDR3 DNA reads TGTGCCAGCTCACCAGGTCCCCGCAGCAATCAGCCCCAGCATTTT.

This clone showed up just once. The V gene is TRBV28, the J gene TRBJ1-5; 8 nucleotides agree with TRBD1. The length of the CDR3 is 16 residues. Germline CDR1 and CDR2: MDHEN and SYDVKM. The J segment lost 1 base and the V segment lost 5 bases, leaving 7 bases of the junction unmatched. The CDR3, as DNA: TGTGCCAGCAGTCCCCGACAGGGGCGAAGCAATCAGCCCCAGCATTTT. As protein: CASSPRQGRSNQPQHF.

The CDR3 spells CANQGGNQPQHF. Here the CDR3 DNA reads TGTGCCAACCAGGGGGGAAATCAGCCCCAGCATTTT. The chain carries TRBV28 and TRBJ1-5; 7 bases fit TRBD1. V gave up 10 bases and J gave up 4 bases; unmatched junction bases: 4. This CDR3 has 12 residues. CDR1 is MDHEN and CDR2 is SYDVKM in the germline V gene.

This chain uses TRBV7-8 with TRBJ2-7; D unresolved. Trimming shortened V by 1 base and J by 3 bases, and 7 bases separated the two germline ends. This CDR3 is 13 amino acids long. In germline, CDR1 is SGHVS, CDR2 FQNEAQ. The CDR3 DNA is TGTGCCAGCAGCTTAGAGGGCGGCTACGAGCAGTACTTC. Translating it yields CASSLEGGYEQYF.